These 28 T cell receptor beta chains share one sample of origin, sequenced in a study of blood T cell repertoires in COVID-19. TCRdb keeps only in-frame clones here, not all; method: immunoSEQ multiplex PCR. The sample carries roughly 260,000 clones, 80% to 90% recorded once. Sample: peripheral blood. The source of these receptors is a woman aged 50 to 60 with acute or convalescent COVID-19.

V is TRBV3-1 (or the pseudogene TRBV3-2) and J is TRBJ2-7; TRBD2 aligns across 9 bases. Germline V gene sequence: CDR1 LGHDT, CDR2 YNNKEL (reference sequence). The CDR3 extends over 16 amino acids. Trimming cost V 1 base and J 6 bases; bases outside gene matches: 10. This chain's CDR3 is CASSQGRAAGGLEQYF. Here the CDR3 DNA reads TGTGCCAGCAGCCAAGGCCGGGCAGCGGGGGGTCTCGAGCAGTACTTC.

Here the CDR3 DNA reads TGTGCCAGCTCACCGGCTGTCAGGAATTATGGCTACACCTTC. It encodes CASSPAVRNYGYTF. The chain couples TRBV18 to TRBJ1-2; no clear D gene. Germline V CDR1 and CDR2: KGHSH, LQKENI. This CDR3 spans 14 amino acids. Trimming cost V 3 bases and J 5 bases, with 13 bases left between them.

The CDR3 sequence: CASSQAGAGDTQYF. As DNA, the CDR3 is TGTGCCAGCAGCCAAGCGGGAGCGGGAGATACGCAGTATTTT. This chain uses TRBV3-1 (or the pseudogene TRBV3-2) with TRBJ2-3; TRBD2 is a possible D gene (6 bases). V was clipped by 1 base and J by 5 bases, with 10 bases between them. Germline CDR1 and CDR2: LGHDT and YNNKEL (reference sequence). The CDR3 runs to 14 residues.

The chain uses TRBV11-1 and TRBJ2-7, with D possibly being TRBD1 (6 bases). CDR3 size: 14 residues. Trimming took 5 bases from V and 2 from J, leaving 13 bases between them. The germline gives CDR1 SGHAT, CDR2 FQDESV (reference sequence). CDR3 nucleotides: TGTGCCAGCAGCCCCGGACAGATTGCCTACGAGCAGTACTTC. Protein: CASSPGQIAYEQYF.

The chain has TRBV19 and TRBJ1-4; TRBD1 matches 7 bases. This CDR3 region has 15 residues. V was clipped by 3 bases and J by 5 bases; unmatched bases: 6. The germline gives CDR1 LNHDA, CDR2 SQIVND (reference sequence). The CDR3 region has the DNA TGTGCCAGTAGTATCCTGACAGGGTCAAATGAAAAACTGTTTTTT. Translating gives CASSILTGSNEKLFF.

The chain employs TRBV29-1 and TRBJ2-5; no reliable D call. Between the trimmed V and J ends, which lost 6 bases and 2 bases, there was a span of 10 bases. CDR3 size: 12 residues. Per germline, CDR1 SQVTM and CDR2 ANQGSEA. The CDR3 spells CSVQHKQETQYF. The CDR3 region has the DNA TGCAGCGTCCAACACAAGCAAGAGACCCAGTACTTC.

The chain carries TRBV7-3 and TRBJ2-1; 8 bases map to TRBD2. Germline CDR1 is SGHTA and CDR2 is FQGTGA. The V gene end was trimmed by 2 bases and the J gene end by 5 bases; junction bases not matched to a gene: 5. The CDR3 extends over 15 amino acids. DNA for the CDR3: TGTGCCAGCAGCTTAGCGGGGGGAGATAACAATGAGCAGTTCTTC. Protein sequence: CASSLAGGDNNEQFF.

The chain links TRBV6-2 or TRBV6-3 to TRBJ1-4; 7 bases are a match to TRBD1. V shed 6 bases and J 3 bases; nucleotides not matched to a gene: 7. Germline-derived CDR1 and CDR2 are MNHEY and SVGEGT. The CDR3 is 15 amino acids. The chain's CDR3 is CASSRLDRSNEKLFF. The CDR3 DNA reads TGTGCCAGCAGCCGCCTGGACAGGTCTAATGAAAAACTGTTTTTT.

CDR3 protein: CASSLGTVSNEQFF. For the CDR3, the DNA is TGCGCCAGCAGCCTGGGGACAGTAAGCAATGAGCAGTTCTTC. The chain combines TRBV5-1 with TRBJ2-1; 7 bases match TRBD1. From germline, CDR1 is SGHRS and CDR2 YFSETQ. The J segment lost 6 bases and the V segment lost 4 bases, leaving 7 bases of the junction unmatched. This CDR3 is built from 14 residues. The whole variable domain, filled in from reference TRBV5-1 and TRBJ2-1, reads KAGVTQTPRYLIKTRGQQVTLSCSPISGHRSVSWYQQTPGQGLQFLFEYFSETQRNKGNFPGRFSGRQFSNSRSEMNVSTLELGDSALYLCASSLGTVSNEQFFGPGTRLTVL.

The CDR3 sequence is CASSVVGTGSSGANVLTF. Written as DNA, the CDR3 is TGTGCCAGCAGCGTAGTGGGGACAGGGAGCTCTGGGGCCAACGTCCTGACTTTC. The rearrangement joins TRBV9 to TRBJ2-6, with 9 bases matching TRBD1. The ends lost 0 bases at V and 0 bases at J; junction bases unmatched: 4. Germline CDR1 and CDR2: SGDLS and YYNGEE. CDR3 length: 18 amino acids.

V gene TRBV13 combines with J gene TRBJ2-7, with TRBD2 as a possible D gene (5 bases). Trimming shortened V by 5 bases and J by 6 bases, and 14 bases separated the two germline ends. Germline CDR1 PRHDT, CDR2 FYEKMQ (reference sequence). The CDR3 length is 13 residues. The CDR3 loop reads CASSPGIGFEQYF. DNA for the CDR3: TGTGCCAGCAGCCCCGGGATAGGGTTCGAGCAGTACTTC.

The rearrangement links TRBV27 to TRBJ2-1; D is possibly TRBD2 (6 bases). V dropped 3 bases and J dropped 2 bases, with 17 bases sitting between them. This CDR3 has 17 amino acids. Germline CDR1 and CDR2: MNHEY and SMNVEV (reference sequence). The CDR3 region is CASSLFRDSGPYNEQFF. DNA for the CDR3: TGTGCCAGCAGTTTGTTCCGGGACTCCGGACCCTACAATGAGCAGTTCTTC.

V is TRBV28 and J is TRBJ2-3, with 10 bases identical to TRBD2. The germline gives CDR1 MDHEN, CDR2 SYDVKM. V dropped 11 bases and J dropped 6; count of bases not matched to a gene: 8. CDR3 size: 13 residues. DNA of the CDR3: TGTGCCGAAGCTAGCGGGAGCCCCGATACGCAGTATTTT. It codes for CAEASGSPDTQYF.

The chain combines TRBV28 with TRBJ1-3, with 8 bases that match TRBD1. CDR3 length: 17 residues. Trimming at V came to 4 bases and at J to 1 base, leaving 9 bases not matched to a gene. The germline V gene has CDR1 MDHEN and CDR2 SYDVKM. The CDR3 region has the DNA TGTGCCAGCAGTTACGGGACAGGTCTTTTGTCTGGAAACACCATATATTTT. The encoded protein is CASSYGTGLLSGNTIYF. Full variable domain (outside the CDR3, taken from reference TRBV28 and TRBJ1-3): DVKVTQSSRYLVKRTGEKVFLECVQDMDHENMFWYRQDPGLGLRLIYFSYDVKMKEKGDIPEGYSVSREKKERFSLILESASTNQTSMYLCASSYGTGLLSGNTIYFGEGSWLTVV.

The chain uses TRBV18 and TRBJ1-1, with 7 bases that match TRBD1. After removal of 1 base from V and 0 bases from J, the junction contained 8 bases not matched to a gene. Germline CDR1 is KGHSH and CDR2 is LQKENI. This CDR3 is built from 17 residues. This CDR3 reads CASSPLTGEYMNTEAFF. The CDR3 DNA follows: TGTGCCAGCTCACCACTTACAGGGGAATATATGAACACTGAAGCTTTCTTT. Combining the CDR3 with reference TRBV18 and TRBJ1-1 gives the whole variable domain NAGVMQNPRHLVRRRGQEARLRCSPMKGHSHVYWYRQLPEEGLKFMVYLQKENIIDESGMPKERFSAEFPKEGPSILRIQQVVRGDSAAYFCASSPLTGEYMNTEAFFGQGTRLTVV.

This clone was counted only a few times. The chain carries TRBV5-1 and TRBJ2-3; no reliable D call. The germline gives CDR1 SGHRS, CDR2 YFSETQ. This CDR3 has 16 amino acids. With 0 bases removed from V and 0 bases from J, the gap between germline ends came to 11 bases. This CDR3 reads CASSLGWSGSTDTQYF. The DNA for the CDR3 is TGCGCCAGCAGCTTGGGGTGGTCCGGGAGCACAGATACGCAGTATTTT.

The count of this clone is one. This chain joins TRBV24-1 and TRBJ2-3; the D gene is possibly TRBD2 (6 bases). The CDR3 runs to 14 residues. In germline, CDR1 is KGHDR, CDR2 SFDVKD. V shed 3 bases and J shed 5 bases, with 11 bases lying between them. The CDR3 nucleotides are TGTGCCACCAGTGATCCCCCGCGGGGAGATACGCAGTATTTT. The encoded protein is CATSDPPRGDTQYF.

The chain recombines TRBV4-1 with TRBJ2-7, with TRBD2 as a possible D gene (5 bases). The CDR3 sequence is 16 residues long. Germline lookup yields CDR1 MGHRA and CDR2 YSYEKL. Trimming stripped 1 base from V and 5 bases from J, with 18 bases between. In DNA, the CDR3 is TGCGCCAGCAGCCAAGGATGGGCAGGACTGAGGGACGAGCAGTACTTC. Translating gives CASSQGWAGLRDEQYF.

The V gene is TRBV5-4, the J gene TRBJ1-3; D is uncertain. The germline gives CDR1 SGHNT, CDR2 YYREEE (reference sequence). The CDR3 has 15 amino acids. V lost 2 bases and J lost 0, with 9 bases in between. The chain's CDR3 is CASSFVPDSGNTIYF. The CDR3 region has the DNA TGTGCCAGCAGCTTTGTGCCAGACTCTGGAAACACCATATATTTT. The variable domain in full, with the rest retrieved from reference TRBV5-4 and TRBJ1-3, is ETGVTQSPTHLIKTRGQQVTLRCSSQSGHNTVSWYQQALGQGPQFIFQYYREEENGRGNFPPRFSGLQFPNYSSELNVNALELDDSALYLCASSFVPDSGNTIYFGEGSWLTVV.

The chain joins TRBV3-1 (or the pseudogene TRBV3-2) to TRBJ2-7; perhaps TRBD2 as D (5 bases). This CDR3 has 14 amino acids. V lost 3 bases to trimming and J lost 0 bases, with 9 bases between them. The V gene's germline CDR1 is LGHDT and CDR2 YNNKEL (reference sequence). The CDR3 DNA reads TGTGCCAGCAGCCACCTAGCTGTCTCCTACGAGCAGTACTTC. Protein sequence: CASSHLAVSYEQYF.

V usage is TRBV5-1 and J usage is TRBJ1-6, with unresolved D. V gave up 0 bases and J gave up 9 bases, with 13 bases separating them. The length of the CDR3 is 15 residues. Germline lookup yields CDR1 SGHRS and CDR2 YFSETQ. The chain's CDR3 is CASSLAGSSGSPLHF. The CDR3 region has the DNA TGCGCCAGCAGCTTGGCCGGTTCCTCTGGTTCACCCCTCCACTTT.

The table lists this clone with a few counts. The chain carries TRBV29-1 and TRBJ2-7; weak D call: TRBD1 (5 bases). The CDR3 has 13 residues. V was shortened by 1 base and J by 5 bases, with 12 bases between the two germline ends. Per the germline V gene, CDR1 is SQVTM and CDR2 is ANQGSEA. In DNA, the CDR3 is TGCAGCGTTGAAGGGCTAGGGGTGAACGAGCAGTACTTC. Its protein product is CSVEGLGVNEQYF.

The chain uses TRBV6-4 and TRBJ1-4; 11 nucleotides agree with TRBD1. In germline, CDR1 is MRHNA, CDR2 SNTAGT. V was clipped by 4 bases and J by 8 bases; unmatched bases: 12. This CDR3 region has 17 residues. The CDR3 region is CASSGRSWDRGNEKLFF. CDR3 DNA sequence: TGTGCCAGCAGTGGGAGATCCTGGGACAGGGGGAACGAAAAACTGTTTTTT.

The chain joins TRBV28 to TRBJ1-4; weak D call: TRBD1 (5 bases). The germline gives CDR1 MDHEN, CDR2 SYDVKM. V lost 6 bases and J lost 4, with 12 bases in between. This CDR3 is built from 14 residues. In DNA, the CDR3 is TGTGCCAGCAGCCCCGGGGGTCGTAATGAAAAACTGTTTTTT. This encodes CASSPGGRNEKLFF.

The rearrangement links TRBV27 to TRBJ2-7, with 10 bases that match TRBD1. Germline V gene data show CDR1 as MNHEY and CDR2 as SMNVEV (reference sequence). Trimming removed 1 base from V and 2 bases from J; junction bases left unmatched: 2. The CDR3 runs 15 residues. The CDR3: CASSLFGTGAYEQYF. The CDR3 DNA follows: TGTGCCAGCAGTTTATTCGGGACAGGGGCCTACGAGCAGTACTTC.

For the CDR3, the DNA is TGTGCCTTCCCCAGGGGGCGCAGATCAGATACGCAGTATTTT. Protein product: CAFPRGRRSDTQYF. The chain combines TRBV2 with TRBJ2-3; the match to TRBD1 covers 8 bases. V gave up 11 bases and J gave up 4 bases; unmatched junction bases: 11. The germline CDR1 and CDR2 sequences are SNHLY and FYNNEI. The CDR3 runs 14 residues.

This chain's CDR3 is CASSQANRDRGHEQYF. The CDR3 bases are TGTGCCAGCAGCCAAGCAAACCGGGACAGGGGGCACGAGCAGTACTTC. The V call is TRBV3-1 (or the pseudogene TRBV3-2), the J call TRBJ2-7, with 12 bases fitting TRBD1. The J segment lost 5 bases and the V segment lost 1 base, leaving 6 bases of the junction unmatched. From germline, CDR1 is LGHDT and CDR2 YNNKEL (reference sequence). This CDR3 has 16 amino acids.

The V gene is TRBV11-3, the J gene TRBJ2-2; D is ambiguous. The CDR3 length is 12 residues. Germline lookup yields CDR1 SGHNT and CDR2 YENEEA. Trimming stripped 2 bases from V and 6 bases from J, with 4 bases between. CDR3 nucleotide sequence: TGTGCCAGCAGCTTATTCGCCGGGGAGCTGTTTTTT. It translates to CASSLFAGELFF.